The clone carrying this T cell receptor beta chain was found many times. Its target is not known. The sample comes from a study of identical twins. Study observations and caveats: Reduced insertions were recorded for abundant cord blood beta clonotypes, with no such pattern in memory repertoires.

The V gene's germline CDR1 is SGDLS and CDR2 YYNGEE. The V end lost 5 bases, the J end lost 9 bases, and 15 bases lay between the germline ends. The CDR3 length is 13 residues. Addition of a universal primer site occurred through template switching, and cDNA carried unique molecular identifiers. TCRdb re-analysed the 5' RACE reads in MiXCR, keeping a single row per CDR3 protein. The repertoire has fewer than 250,000 distinct CDR3 sequences, 6% to 8.5% of them found once; the top ten carry under 6%. The data were also submitted as part of a second study, on yellow fever vaccine responses in identical twins.

The sequence came from a woman under 30 in good health. The sequenced sample was CD8+ T cells sorted from blood. The chain uses TRBV9 and TRBJ2-1; no clear D. CDR3 region: CASSPYSPGEQFF. The CDR3 DNA sequence: TGTGCCAGCAGTCCCTATTCTCCTGGTGAGCAGTTCTTC.